The text below deals with one T cell receptor beta chain. Its antigen is still unknown. These data originate in a study of cytomegalovirus exposure and HLA in healthy donors. Findings and limits, study-wide: An assumption of roughly uniform sequencing depth across donors underlay the presence/absence analyses.

PCR used 60 Vbeta primers and 13 Jbeta primers. In the original workflow: Roughly 80 million unique TCR beta chains, 9 million to 11 million shared, were counted in a later analysis. Assay: immunoSEQ multiplex PCR; the TCRdb copy retains only in-frame clones and omits some. V, J and clone size derive from that table, while D and trimming were established from the DNA sequence. The sample shows over 150,000 clones, around two thirds of them seen only once. CDR1 and CDR2 (germline): SGHVS, FNYEAQ. The CDR3 totals 16 residues. The trim removed 5 bases at V and 4 bases at J, leaving 10 bases unmatched. V gene TRBV7-6 combines with J gene TRBJ1-3, with 8 positions matching TRBD1. The receptor was isolated from a man aged 45-65 years in good health and CMV-seronegative. The material sequenced was PBMCs. CDR3 residues: CASSLRDRSGGNTIYF. CDR3 coding DNA: TGTGCCAGCAGCCTAAGGGACAGGTCGGGGGGAAACACCATATATTTT.